The next 6 T cell receptor beta chains were all read from a single sample in a study of blood T cell repertoires in COVID-19. Generated by immunoSEQ multiplex PCR, the TCRdb table keeps only in-frame clones and is missing some. The sample consists of about 260,000 clones, more than 85% of them appearing once. The sequencing sample was made of peripheral blood. The receptors here all came from a woman aged 60-75 years with COVID-19, enrolled during active disease.

The chain links TRBV11-3 to TRBJ2-2; 14 bases map to TRBD2. V lost 3 bases and J lost 7; bases outside the gene matches: 4. Looked up from germline, CDR1 is SGHNT and CDR2 is YENEEA. The CDR3 runs 16 residues. The CDR3 region has the DNA TGTGCCAGCAGCTTCGGGACTAGCGGGAGTGGCGGGGAGCTGTTTTTT. This gives the protein CASSFGTSGSGGELFF.

This clone was counted between two and nine times. In DNA form, the CDR3 reads TGTGCCACCAGCAGAGGAGGCAGGGCTACTATGATCTATGGCTACACCTTC. Protein sequence: CATSRGGRATMIYGYTF. The chain carries TRBV15 and TRBJ1-2; a weak D match, TRBD1 (5 bases). CDR3 size: 17 residues. V shed 1 base and J shed 4 bases, with 19 bases lying between them. Germline V CDR1 and CDR2: LNHNV, YYDKDF (reference sequence). The variable domain in full, completed from reference TRBV15 and TRBJ1-2, reads DAMVIQNPRYQVTQFGKPVTLSCSQTLNHNVMYWYQQKSSQAPKLLFHYYDKDFNNEADTPDNFQSRRPNTSFCFLDIRSPGLGDTAMYLCATSRGGRATMIYGYTFGSGTRLTVV.

This clone has a single count. This chain uses TRBV7-9 with TRBJ1-1; D is undetermined. Germline V gene data show CDR1 as SEHNR and CDR2 as FQNEAQ (reference sequence). With 5 bases removed from V and 5 bases from J, the gap between germline ends came to 12 bases. This CDR3 is built from 13 residues. CDR3 sequence (DNA): TGTGCCAGCAGCCCCCCTGGGCGTACTGAAGCTTTCTTT. Translated: CASSPPGRTEAFF.

This chain connects TRBV7-2 to TRBJ1-1; a weak D match, TRBD1 (5 bases). Trimming pared 4 bases from V and 0 bases from J, leaving 9 bases between. CDR1 is SGHTA, CDR2 FQGNSA, per germline. This CDR3 region has 14 residues. The CDR3 DNA is TGTGCCAGCAGCTCGGGACTGCTGAACACTGAAGCTTTCTTT. It codes for CASSSGLLNTEAFF. Full variable domain (rest looked up from reference TRBV7-2 and TRBJ1-1): GAGVSQSPSNKVTEKGKDVELRCDPISGHTALYWYRQSLGQGLEFLIYFQGNSAPDKSGLPSDRFSAERTGGSVSTLTIQRTQQEDSAVYLCASSSGLLNTEAFFGQGTRLTVV.

V is TRBV7-3 and J is TRBJ2-1; 11 bases line up with TRBD2. CDR3 length: 19 amino acids. V lost 5 bases to trimming and J lost 7 bases; unmatched junction nucleotides: 19. Looked up from germline, CDR1 is SGHTA and CDR2 is FQGTGA. The CDR3 bases are TGTGCCAGCAGCCCGAACTTCCCCTCACTAGCGGGAGCGAAAAATGAGCAGTTCTTC. Protein sequence: CASSPNFPSLAGAKNEQFF.

This rearrangement joins TRBV30 to TRBJ1-5, with 8 bases fitting TRBD1. J lost 4 bases, V lost 1 base, and 6 bases had no gene match. Germline V CDR1 and CDR2: GTSNPN, SVGIG (reference sequence). The CDR3 sequence is 15 residues long. The CDR3 coding sequence is TGTGCCTGGAGTGCCCCCACAGGGGGTAATCAGCCCCAGCATTTT. Encoded protein: CAWSAPTGGNQPQHF.